This T cell receptor (beta chain) was identified in a study of T cells in Graves' hyperthyroidism and ophthalmopathy. There are many counts of this clonotype. What it binds is unknown. Those patients with uncontrolled infection, other autoimmune disease, pregnancy or lactation were excluded. The diagnoses drew upon clinical symptoms, serum thyroxine and TRAb, thyroid ultrasound and orbital computed tomography. CDR3 length equals 14 residues. The germline gives CDR1 SNHLY, CDR2 FYNNEI. V was pared by 2 bases and J by 5 bases, with 9 bases between. General study results and limits: Expanded thyroid clonotypes (above 0.001) were mostly also found in blood. Separating ophthalmopathy from stable hyperthyroidism was achieved by a 13 V-J model.

Template material for amplifying TCR beta CDR3 regions consisted of RNA transcripts. The HTBI primer set was used in a first-round RT-PCR of the TCR CDR3. In TCRdb, the multiplex PCR reads were re-called with MiXCR into one record per CDR3 protein. Of over 700,000 distinct CDR3 sequences listed, around 19% are singletons. The genes are TRBV2 and TRBJ2-2; unclear D gene. The origin of this receptor is a woman in her 50s with Graves' hyperthyroidism that later progressed to Graves' ophthalmopathy. What was sequenced was blood. CDR3 sequence: CASSERVWTGELFF. DNA of the CDR3: TGTGCCAGCAGTGAAAGGGTTTGGACCGGGGAGCTGTTTTTT.